This record covers a single T cell receptor beta chain. This clonotype was counted between two and nine times. This clone's antigen is unknown. No base-level quality is on record; no much larger clone is a single base apart. The sample comes from a study of CD8 T cells in ankylosing spondylitis (dated by TCRdb to about 2017). Notes on the research overall: T cell receptor beta repertoires were profiled in healthy donors and ankylosing spondylitis patients so that disease-linked TCR variants could be found. The full study cohort comprised approximately 23 ankylosing spondylitis patients and 85 to 120 healthy donors. Samples of peripheral blood were taken, and for ankylosing spondylitis patients, synovial fluid was collected as well. The paper as a whole reports these results and caveats: Blood from ankylosing spondylitis patients appeared to be characterized by a TCR beta motif made up of several highly homologous amino acid variants. In peripheral blood, the disease-linked clones were found at relatively low frequencies and had a CD8+ phenotype. The disease-linked clones were reported to be significantly enriched in matched synovial fluid samples from ankylosing spondylitis patients. Some motif variants had previously been reported in the synovial fluid and blood of reactive arthritis patients, which suggests shared mechanisms of disease initiation.

The sequencer was an Illumina MiSeq. TCR beta libraries were prepared by quantitative 5'-RACE with molecular barcodes. On the authors' methods: A new computational method based on a probabilistic model of VDJ rearrangement was used to identify disease-linked TCR variants. TCRdb reprocessing: public reads trimmed at Q25 with fastp, clones called with MiXCR, in-frame beta chains kept. CDR3 protein duplicates are merged, each entry listing the most common genes and DNA. The V and J calls follow TCRdb's processing rather than the paper's. This sample comprises over 30,000 distinct CDR3 sequences, about 17% of them detected only once. 45% of the sample goes to the ten largest clones. CDR1 and CDR2, looked up from the germline V gene (reference sequence), are SEHNR and FQNEAQ. The CDR3 numbers 12 residues from cysteine through phenylalanine. Of the read, only the CDR3 DNA is kept; its 36 bases are in frame from base 1. V gives up 2 bases and J gives up 7 bases, and the segment between their germline ends measures 6 bases.

The specimen was blood. The TCR was taken from a male donor with ankylosing spondylitis or in good health (not recorded which). Recombination joined TRBV7-9 with TRBJ2-1, with TRBD1 perhaps the D gene, on 6 matching bases. In nucleotides, the sequence is TGTGCCAGCAGCTTACAGGGGAATGAGCAGTTCTTC. This sequence encodes CASSLQGNEQFF.